The present TCR beta chain was sequenced within a study of blood T cell repertoires in COVID-19. This CDR3 contains 15 residues. The V end was cut by 2 bases, the J end by 8 bases, with 16 bases between. Germline CDR1 and CDR2: MNHEY and SVGAGI. Authors' data handling: Scientists estimated how many nucleated cells there were by amplifying reference gene primers. The data were produced by immunoSEQ multiplex PCR, yet TCRdb's version contains in-frame clones alone and is incomplete. V and J calls and clone size are as listed in that table; D and trimming were resolved from the DNA. The data show approximately 150,000 clones, roughly 80% seen once.

The gene calls are TRBV6-5 and TRBJ2-1, with D tentatively TRBD1 (5 bases). This receptor was identified in a man in his 70s with active or convalescent COVID-19. Sequenced material: peripheral blood. The CDR3 reads CASSYGASRSDEQFF. The CDR3 DNA reads TGTGCCAGCAGTTACGGGGCCTCCAGAAGCGATGAGCAGTTCTTC.